Listed here is a single T cell receptor (beta chain). The data stem from a study of blood T cell repertoires in COVID-19. At the level of the study: PBMCs, B-cell-depleted T cells, or T cells were the source of the cDNA or gDNA that made up the material.

The CDR3 loop spans 16 amino acids. Looked up from germline, CDR1 is SGHNT and CDR2 is YYREEE (reference sequence). Trimming cost V 5 bases and J 5 bases, with 17 bases left between them. Clinical histories supplied by participants themselves formed the basis of cohort assignment. A case of COVID-19 had been met by exposed participants within 2 weeks before study entry. As processed by the authors: Reference gene primer amplification gave estimated nucleated cell counts. The assay was immunoSEQ multiplex PCR, and TCRdb's table has in-frame clones only and misses some. The V and J calls and clone size were taken over from that table, and D and trimming were inferred from the DNA. The sample lists more than 300,000 clones, 90% seen once, with roughly 3.6% in the top ten.

The chain recombines TRBV5-4 with TRBJ1-6; TRBD1 might be the D (5 bases). The sequence was obtained from a woman aged 30 to 39 who had been exposed to COVID-19. The material sequenced was PBMCs or T cells enriched from blood (not recorded which). This chain's CDR3 is CASRALIGGNNSPLHF. The CDR3 DNA sequence: TGTGCCAGCAGGGCGCTTATCGGGGGTAATAATTCACCCCTCCACTTT. Variable domain in full (rest from reference TRBV5-4 and TRBJ1-6): ETGVTQSPTHLIKTRGQQVTLRCSSQSGHNTVSWYQQALGQGPQFIFQYYREEENGRGNFPPRFSGLQFPNYSSELNVNALELDDSALYLCASRALIGGNNSPLHFGNGTRLTVT.